This T cell receptor beta chain derives from a study of CD8+ T cells in alopecia areata. It was cDNA, reverse transcribed from extracted RNA, that served as the sequencing template. The assay was immunoSEQ multiplex PCR, and TCRdb's table has in-frame clones only and misses some. The sample lists about 150,000 clones, about 51% occurring once. Germline CDR1 and CDR2: LNHDA and SQIVND (reference sequence). The CDR3 has 12 residues. The V end was cut by 6 bases, the J end by 1 base, with 5 bases between. The receptor was isolated from a human donor with alopecia areata. The gene calls are TRBV19 and TRBJ2-3; D unresolved. The source material was CD8+ T cells sorted from blood, sampled at week 0. The DNA for the CDR3 is TGTGCCAGTAGCCTAGGCACAGATACGCAGTATTTT. Translated, it gives CASSLGTDTQYF.